Below are 32 T cell receptor beta chains sequenced from a single sample in a study of blood T cell repertoires in COVID-19. Assay: immunoSEQ multiplex PCR; the TCRdb copy retains only in-frame clones and omits some. This table has over 200,000 clones, 80% to 85% appearing once. The material sequenced was PBMCs or T cells enriched from blood (not recorded which). The receptors were sampled from a woman aged 50 to 60 with acute COVID-19.

The chain couples TRBV4-1 to TRBJ2-3, with 10 bases fitting TRBD1. The CDR3 is made up of 18 amino acids. Germline V lookup: CDR1 MGHRA, CDR2 YSYEKL. Trimming at V came to 4 bases and at J to 0 bases, leaving 10 bases not matched to a gene. CDR3 protein: CASSPAGTGAYSTDTQYF. CDR3 bases: TGCGCCAGCAGCCCGGCCGGGACAGGGGCCTACAGCACAGATACGCAGTATTTT.

The chain employs TRBV5-8 and TRBJ2-7, with D perhaps matching TRBD1 (5 bases). CDR3 length equals 14 residues. V was trimmed by 1 base and J by 0 bases, leaving 8 bases between them. Germline CDR1 and CDR2: SGHTS and YDEGEE. CDR3 region: CASSLYRSSYEQYF. Here the CDR3 DNA reads TGTGCCAGCAGCTTGTACAGGTCCTCCTACGAGCAGTACTTC.

The chain joins TRBV6-2 or TRBV6-3 to TRBJ1-5; the D gene is possibly TRBD1 (6 bases). Per germline, CDR1 MNHEY and CDR2 SVGEGT. V was trimmed by 6 bases and J by 4 bases, leaving 16 bases between them. This CDR3 spans 15 amino acids. CDR3 residues: CASSTWTELNQPQHF. DNA of the CDR3: TGTGCCAGCAGCACTTGGACAGAACTAAATCAGCCCCAGCATTTT.

This chain links TRBV6-2 or TRBV6-3 with TRBJ2-7; 7 bases match TRBD2. The CDR3 consists of 15 residues. In germline, CDR1 is MNHEY, CDR2 SVGEGT. V dropped 4 bases and J dropped 2; count of bases not matched to a gene: 8. CDR3 in DNA: TGTGCCAGCAGTTTTATAGGCGGGGGAGCCTACGAGCAGTACTTC. It is translated as CASSFIGGGAYEQYF.

The chain recombines TRBV6-5 with TRBJ1-2, with D possibly being TRBD1 (6 bases). Germline loops: CDR1 MNHEY, CDR2 SVGAGI. The germline V and J ends were trimmed by 6 bases and 2 bases, with 16 bases remaining between them. The CDR3 loop spans 15 amino acids. The DNA of the CDR3 is TGTGCCAGCAGACGACAGACAGGACCAAACTATGGCTACACCTTC. It codes for CASRRQTGPNYGYTF.

The chain uses TRBV5-1 and TRBJ2-3, with TRBD2 matching over 10 bases. With V trimmed by 3 bases and J by 4 bases, 2 bases remained unmatched. Germline values: CDR1 SGHRS, CDR2 YFSETQ. This CDR3 is built from 14 residues. This CDR3 is CASSWTSGADTQYF. The DNA for the CDR3 is TGCGCCAGCAGCTGGACTAGCGGAGCAGATACGCAGTATTTT.

This clone appeared a few times. The chain joins TRBV11-2 to TRBJ2-2; 9 nucleotides align to TRBD1. Germline trimming cut 6 bases from V and 3 bases from J; bases unmatched to any gene: 11. The CDR3 length is 17 residues. CDR1 and CDR2 from the germline V gene are SGHAT and FQNNGV. The CDR3 DNA reads as TGTGCCAGCAGGCCCGGGACAGGGAGGGTCGACACCGGGGAGCTGTTTTTT. Translating it yields CASRPGTGRVDTGELFF. Using reference TRBV11-2 and TRBJ2-2 for the parts outside the CDR3, the full variable domain is EAGVAQSPRYKIIEKRQSVAFWCNPISGHATLYWYQQILGQGPKLLIQFQNNGVVDDSQLPKDRFSAERLKGVDSTLKIQPAKLEDSAVYLCASRPGTGRVDTGELFFGEGSRLTVL.

The chain joins TRBV11-2 to TRBJ2-7, with D possibly matching TRBD2 (5 bases). V shed 4 bases and J shed 6 bases, with 16 bases lying between them. This CDR3 is built from 14 residues. Germline V gives CDR1 SGHAT, CDR2 FQNNGV. CDR3 protein: CASSSRTVSLEQYF. The CDR3 nucleotides are TGTGCCAGCAGCTCCCGGACTGTCTCCCTCGAGCAGTACTTC.

The chain combines TRBV2 with TRBJ2-1; D gene unclear. This CDR3 region has 15 residues. Trimming stripped 2 bases from V and 4 bases from J, with 12 bases between. Looked up from germline, CDR1 is SNHLY and CDR2 is FYNNEI. The CDR3 protein is CASSEIREVYNEQFF. As DNA, the CDR3 is TGTGCCAGCAGTGAAATACGAGAAGTGTACAATGAGCAGTTCTTC.

J is TRBJ2-5 and V is TRBV2, with 7 bases that match TRBD2. Germline CDR1 is SNHLY and CDR2 is FYNNEI. With 6 bases clipped from V and 1 base from J, the junction kept 5 bases outside the gene matches. The length of the CDR3 is 14 residues. The CDR3 is CASRPGLVQETQYF. CDR3 in DNA: TGTGCCAGCAGACCAGGACTAGTCCAAGAGACCCAGTACTTC.

The chain uses TRBV7-3 and TRBJ1-6; D perhaps matches TRBD1 (5 bases). The V end lost 0 bases, the J end lost 7 bases, and 10 bases lay between the germline ends. The germline V gene encodes CDR1 SGHTA and CDR2 FQGTGA. This CDR3 region has 15 residues. This chain's CDR3 is CASSLTGEINSPLHF. As DNA, the CDR3 is TGTGCCAGCAGCTTAACAGGGGAAATCAATTCACCCCTCCACTTT.

The chain combines TRBV18 with TRBJ1-4; D is perhaps TRBD1 (6 bases). Between the trimmed V and J ends, which lost 1 base and 5 bases, there was a span of 11 bases. The CDR3 covers 15 residues. Germline-derived CDR1 and CDR2 are KGHSH and LQKENI. The DNA for the CDR3 is TGTGCCAGCTCACCACGGACAGTGGCAAATGAAAAACTGTTTTTT. As protein: CASSPRTVANEKLFF.

This chain joins TRBV7-9 and TRBJ2-2; tentatively, D is TRBD2 (5 bases). The germline V and J ends were trimmed by 4 bases and 0 bases, with 12 bases remaining between them. Germline CDR1 SEHNR, CDR2 FQNEAQ (reference sequence). The CDR3 extends over 16 amino acids. CDR3 sequence: CASSSPGNSNTGELFF. The CDR3 coding sequence is TGTGCCAGCAGCTCCCCGGGGAACTCGAACACCGGGGAGCTGTTTTTT. Full variable domain (rest looked up from reference TRBV7-9 and TRBJ2-2): DTGVSQNPRHKITKRGQNVTFRCDPISEHNRLYWYRQTLGQGPEFLTYFQNEAQLEKSRLLSDRFSAERPKGSFSTLEIQRTEQGDSAMYLCASSSPGNSNTGELFFGEGSRLTVL.

The rearrangement joins TRBV30 to TRBJ2-7, with TRBD2 as a possible D gene (6 bases). The germline V gene has CDR1 GTSNPN and CDR2 SVGIG (reference sequence). Trimming shortened V by 2 bases and J by 3 bases, and 14 bases separated the two germline ends. The CDR3 contains 14 residues. The CDR3 nucleotides read TGTGCCTGGAGTTCCCCCGGGCGGGGCTACGAGCAGTACTTC. It codes for CAWSSPGRGYEQYF. Filled out from reference TRBV30 and TRBJ2-7, the complete variable domain reads SQTIHQWPATLVQPVGSPLSLECTVEGTSNPNLYWYRQAAGRGLQLLFYSVGIGQISSEVPQNLSASRPQDRQFILSSKKLLLSDSGFYLCAWSSPGRGYEQYFGPGTRLTVT.

V usage is TRBV29-1 and J usage is TRBJ2-1, with unresolved D. Germline CDR1 is SQVTM and CDR2 is ANQGSEA. There are 13 residues in the CDR3. V was shortened by 0 bases and J by 9 bases, with 12 bases between the two germline ends. The CDR3 sequence: CSVEDINSVEQFF. The DNA of the CDR3 is TGCAGCGTTGAAGATATTAATTCGGTTGAGCAGTTCTTC.

This chain connects TRBV9 to TRBJ2-1; 8 nucleotides match TRBD1. Germline V gene data show CDR1 as SGDLS and CDR2 as YYNGEE. Germline trimming cut 4 bases from V and 3 bases from J; bases unmatched to any gene: 6. This CDR3 spans 15 amino acids. CDR3 sequence (DNA): TGTGCCAGCAGCTCCGGACAGGGTTTCTACAATGAGCAGTTCTTC. Translation gives CASSSGQGFYNEQFF. The entire variable domain, with the rest obtained from reference TRBV9 and TRBJ2-1, is as follows: DSGVTQTPKHLITATGQRVTLRCSPRSGDLSVYWYQQSLDQGLQFLIQYYNGEERAKGNILERFSAQQFPDLHSELNLSSLELGDSALYFCASSSGQGFYNEQFFGPGTRLTVL.

The CDR3 region is CASTTPRGTLSAAILTQHF. The DNA for the CDR3 is TGCGCCAGCACGACCCCCAGGGGAACCCTATCAGCCGCTATCCTGACCCAGCATTTT. The chain is built from TRBV10-1 and TRBJ1-5, with D possibly being TRBD1 (6 bases). This CDR3 comprises 19 residues. Germline-derived CDR1 and CDR2 are WNHNN and SYGVQD (reference sequence). V lost 7 bases, J lost 11 bases, and 36 bases lay in between.

V usage is TRBV28 and J usage is TRBJ2-3, with TRBD2 matching 16 bases. Germline CDR1 MDHEN, CDR2 SYDVKM. The CDR3 loop spans 16 amino acids. V dropped 6 bases and J dropped 9; count of bases not matched to a gene: 9. This CDR3 reads CASSPGTSGGALTQYF. The CDR3 region has the DNA TGTGCCAGCAGCCCTGGGACTAGCGGGGGGGCCCTAACGCAGTATTTT. The full variable domain, its missing parts supplied by reference TRBV28 and TRBJ2-3, is DVKVTQSSRYLVKRTGEKVFLECVQDMDHENMFWYRQDPGLGLRLIYFSYDVKMKEKGDIPEGYSVSREKKERFSLILESASTNQTSMYLCASSPGTSGGALTQYFGPGTRLTVL.

The chain recombines TRBV7-9 with TRBJ2-5, with 9 bases fitting TRBD1. The V gene's germline CDR1 is SEHNR and CDR2 FQNEAQ (reference sequence). The CDR3 loop spans 17 amino acids. The V segment lost 0 bases and the J segment 1 base; nucleotides outside the gene matches: 6. CDR3 loop: CASSLANVGQGQETQYF. In DNA form, the CDR3 reads TGTGCCAGCAGCTTAGCGAATGTGGGACAGGGCCAAGAGACCCAGTACTTC.

A single count supports this clone. The CDR3 DNA reads TGTGCCAGCACCACCGCCAGGGGACACTACGAGCAGTACTTC. Residues: CASTTARGHYEQYF. The chain links TRBV28 to TRBJ2-7; weak D call: TRBD1 (6 bases). The CDR3 consists of 14 residues. The V gene's germline CDR1 is MDHEN and CDR2 SYDVKM. The V gene lost 7 bases and the J gene lost 3 bases, with 16 bases spanning the gap.

The chain has TRBV7-2 and TRBJ2-7; 10 positions agree with TRBD1. CDR1 SGHTA and CDR2 FQGNSA come from the germline V gene. This CDR3 spans 16 amino acids. V dropped 3 bases and J dropped 3; count of bases not matched to a gene: 8. In DNA form, the CDR3 reads TGTGCCAGCAGCTTGGCCCAGGGACAGGGGCTCTACGAGCAGTACTTC. Its translation is CASSLAQGQGLYEQYF.

V and J are TRBV5-4 and TRBJ1-4; tentative D call: TRBD1 (5 bases). Trimming shortened V by 1 base and J by 5 bases, and 12 bases separated the two germline ends. The CDR3 sequence is 15 residues long. Germline lookup yields CDR1 SGHNT and CDR2 YYREEE (reference sequence). The CDR3 is CASSLFSAGNEKLFF. DNA for the CDR3: TGTGCCAGCAGCTTGTTCTCCGCAGGGAATGAAAAACTGTTTTTT.

The table lists this clone with a count of one. The chain carries TRBV28 and TRBJ2-2, with TRBD2 identical over 14 bases. Trimming removed 10 bases from V and 3 bases from J; junction bases left unmatched: 13. Germline-derived CDR1 and CDR2 are MDHEN and SYDVKM. This CDR3 has 18 residues. The chain's CDR3 is CAIPASGLAGAHTGELFF. Written as DNA, the CDR3 is TGTGCCATTCCAGCCTCGGGACTAGCGGGGGCCCACACCGGGGAGCTGTTTTTT.

The chain joins TRBV2 to TRBJ2-1; D unclear. The CDR3 runs to 12 residues. Trimming stripped 3 bases from V and 8 bases from J, with 8 bases between. Germline values: CDR1 SNHLY, CDR2 FYNNEI. The CDR3 is CASSDQSDEQFF. CDR3 bases: TGTGCCAGCAGTGACCAGTCCGATGAGCAGTTCTTC.

The genes are TRBV25-1 and TRBJ2-5; TRBD1 aligns across 12 bases. There are 15 residues in the CDR3. The junction had 4 bases not matched to a gene; V was cut back by 3 bases and J by 5 bases. Germline V CDR1 and CDR2: MGHDK, SYGVNS. The CDR3 loop reads CASSDKGTGGETQYF. CDR3 sequence (DNA): TGTGCCAGCAGTGATAAGGGGACAGGGGGCGAGACCCAGTACTTC.

This rearrangement joins TRBV3-1 (or the pseudogene TRBV3-2) to TRBJ2-3; 9 nucleotides line up with TRBD2. The ends lost 5 bases at V and 0 bases at J; junction bases unmatched: 9. This CDR3 has 17 residues. The germline V gene encodes CDR1 LGHDT and CDR2 YNNKEL (reference sequence). The CDR3 sequence: CASSEGRGGLSTDTQYF. The DNA for the CDR3 is TGTGCCAGCAGCGAAGGGCGGGGGGGGCTTAGCACAGATACGCAGTATTTT.

This rearrangement joins TRBV4-2 to TRBJ2-5; a weak D match, TRBD2 (6 bases). Germline assignment: CDR1 LGHNA and CDR2 YNFKEQ. V lost 0 bases and J 4 bases, leaving 12 bases between the germline ends. The CDR3 extends over 15 amino acids. The CDR3 region has the DNA TGTGCCAGCAGCCAAGAAGCGGCTAGCGTAGAGACCCAGTACTTC. Translating gives CASSQEAASVETQYF.

The V gene is TRBV7-2, the J gene TRBJ1-4, with a possible D match to TRBD1 (5 bases). Looked up from germline, CDR1 is SGHTA and CDR2 is FQGNSA. The CDR3 spans 15 residues. V lost 1 base and J lost 5, with 11 bases in between. The CDR3 DNA is TGTGCCAGCAGCTTAGTTGGGACTGGCAATGAAAAACTGTTTTTT. Amino acid sequence: CASSLVGTGNEKLFF.

This clone was found once. The V and J genes are TRBV2 and TRBJ1-3, with unresolved D. V gave up 6 bases and J gave up 4 bases, with 10 bases separating them. Germline assignment: CDR1 SNHLY and CDR2 FYNNEI. The CDR3 has 13 amino acids. This CDR3 is CASSLTRGNTIYF. CDR3 coding DNA: TGTGCCAGCAGCTTGACACGGGGAAACACCATATATTTT. The full variable domain, with the rest looked up from reference TRBV2 and TRBJ1-3, is EPEVTQTPSHQVTQMGQEVILRCVPISNHLYFYWYRQILGQKVEFLVSFYNNEISEKSEIFDDQFSVERPDGSNFTLKIRSTKLEDSAMYFCASSLTRGNTIYFGEGSWLTVV.

This clone was counted at least ten times. V is TRBV18 and J is TRBJ2-7; 12 nucleotides align to TRBD1. V gave up 3 bases and J gave up 7 bases; unmatched junction bases: 7. Germline V gene data show CDR1 as KGHSH and CDR2 as LQKENI. The CDR3 covers 15 residues. The CDR3 spells CASSPSGQGANEQYF. CDR3 sequence (DNA): TGTGCCAGCTCACCGTCGGGACAGGGGGCAAATGAGCAGTACTTC.

CDR3 protein: CASQTGGRLEAFF. The CDR3 DNA follows: TGTGCCAGCCAAACAGGGGGCAGATTGGAAGCTTTCTTT. This chain joins TRBV19 and TRBJ1-1; 9 nucleotides agree with TRBD1. The J segment lost 8 bases and the V segment lost 9 bases, leaving 10 bases of the junction unmatched. The CDR3 is made up of 13 amino acids. The V gene's germline CDR1 is LNHDA and CDR2 SQIVND (reference sequence).

This clone was seen once. CDR3 loop: CASNGQGNYGYTF. CDR3 sequence (DNA): TGTGCCAGTAACGGCCAGGGGAACTATGGCTACACCTTC. The V call is TRBV19, the J call TRBJ1-2; TRBD1 might be the D (6 bases). CDR1 is LNHDA and CDR2 is SQIVND in the germline V gene (reference sequence). The CDR3 consists of 13 residues. V lost 7 bases to trimming and J lost 2 bases, with 11 bases between them.